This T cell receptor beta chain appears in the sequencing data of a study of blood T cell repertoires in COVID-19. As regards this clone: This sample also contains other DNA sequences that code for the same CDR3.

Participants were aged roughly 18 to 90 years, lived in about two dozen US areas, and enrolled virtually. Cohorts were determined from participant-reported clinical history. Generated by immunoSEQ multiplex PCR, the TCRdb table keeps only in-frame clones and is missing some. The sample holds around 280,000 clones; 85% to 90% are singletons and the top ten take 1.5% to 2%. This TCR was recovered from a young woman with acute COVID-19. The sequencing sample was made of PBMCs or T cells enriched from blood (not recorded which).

CDR3 protein: CASSLAGAGETQYF. CDR3 nucleotides: TGTGCCAGCAGCTTAGCGGGAGCAGGCGAGACCCAGTACTTC. The chain is built from TRBV7-2 and TRBJ2-5; perhaps TRBD2 as D (5 bases). The CDR3 is made up of 14 amino acids. CDR1 is SGHTA and CDR2 is FQGNSA in the germline V gene. V lost 0 bases to trimming and J lost 5 bases, with 10 bases between them.